A single sample gave rise to the 27 T cell receptor beta chains below, sequenced in a study of T cell changes during pregnancy in multiple sclerosis. Assay: immunoSEQ multiplex PCR; the TCRdb copy retains only in-frame clones and omits some. In the table there are some 77,000 clones, roughly 92% of which are singletons. Sequenced here: peripheral blood, sampled in the second trimester of pregnancy. Source of these receptors: a female donor in good health, enrolled as a control in a pregnancy study.

The chain combines TRBV9 with TRBJ1-1, with D possibly being TRBD1 (6 bases). CDR3 length equals 15 residues. Per germline, CDR1 SGDLS and CDR2 YYNGEE. V was pared by 3 bases and J by 7 bases, with 19 bases between. The CDR3 loop is CASSGSRGADVEAFF. CDR3 in DNA: TGTGCCAGCAGCGGCTCCAGGGGCGCGGATGTTGAAGCTTTCTTT.

Comment on this clone: The sample has other DNA sequences that encode this CDR3 too. The J gene is TRBJ2-1, the V gene TRBV18; 7 bases are a match to TRBD1. Germline V gene lookup returns CDR1 KGHSH and CDR2 LQKENI. Germline trimming cut 6 bases from V and 7 bases from J; bases unmatched to any gene: 3. This CDR3 has 12 amino acids. The CDR3 sequence: CASSLQGNEQFF. CDR3 nucleotides: TGTGCCAGCTCCCTACAGGGGAATGAGCAGTTCTTC.

The chain links TRBV5-4 to TRBJ1-2, with D perhaps matching TRBD1 (6 bases). This CDR3 is built from 12 residues. V shed 4 bases and J shed 8 bases, with 12 bases lying between them. The germline CDR1 and CDR2 sequences are SGHNT and YYREEE (reference sequence). CDR3 sequence reads: CASSMGAQGYTF. The DNA for the CDR3 is TGTGCCAGCAGCATGGGGGCACAGGGCTACACCTTC.

The chain carries TRBV5-6 and TRBJ2-3; 15 positions agree with TRBD2. The ends lost 3 bases at V and 5 bases at J; junction bases unmatched: 7. Germline lookup yields CDR1 SGHDT and CDR2 YYEEEE. The CDR3 contains 17 residues. The CDR3: CASSSLGTSGGLDTQYF. The CDR3 nucleotides are TGTGCCAGCAGCTCTCTTGGGACTAGCGGGGGGTTAGATACGCAGTATTTT.

J is TRBJ2-5 and V is TRBV18; D uncertain. This CDR3 region has 12 residues. The V gene lost 3 bases and the J gene lost 4 bases, with 6 bases spanning the gap. The germline gives CDR1 KGHSH, CDR2 LQKENI. The DNA for the CDR3 is TGTGCCAGCTCACCGCTCGGAGAGACCCAGTACTTC. Translated, it gives CASSPLGETQYF.

The chain combines TRBV28 with TRBJ2-3; TRBD2 matches 11 bases. The junction had 5 bases not matched to a gene; V was cut back by 5 bases and J by 4 bases. The CDR3 runs to 15 residues. Germline V gene lookup returns CDR1 MDHEN and CDR2 SYDVKM. As DNA, the CDR3 is TGTGCCAGCAGTCCCCTAGCGGGGGGTGCAGATACGCAGTATTTT. This encodes CASSPLAGGADTQYF.

This chain links TRBV30 with TRBJ2-2; 7 bases line up with TRBD1. This CDR3 comprises 12 residues. Trimming cost V 5 bases and J 6 bases; bases outside gene matches: 3. Germline CDR1 is GTSNPN and CDR2 is SVGIG (reference sequence). CDR3 sequence (DNA): TGTGCCTGGGCCCAGGGGGCCGGGGAGCTGTTTTTT. Amino acids: CAWAQGAGELFF.

This chain connects TRBV30 to TRBJ1-2; the D gene is possibly TRBD1 (6 bases). The V gene's germline CDR1 is GTSNPN and CDR2 SVGIG (reference sequence). CDR3 size: 15 residues. Trimming took 3 bases from V and 4 from J, leaving 18 bases between them. DNA for the CDR3: TGTGCCTGGAGCGCCTCCTCGACAGGACTCTATGGCTACACCTTC. Amino acid sequence: CAWSASSTGLYGYTF.

V and J are TRBV28 and TRBJ2-7; a possible D gene is TRBD1 (6 bases). V was shortened by 1 base and J by 2 bases, with 9 bases between the two germline ends. Germline V lookup: CDR1 MDHEN, CDR2 SYDVKM. The CDR3 length is 14 residues. In DNA, the CDR3 is TGTGCCAGCAGTTTATCACAGGGAGCCTACGAGCAGTACTTC. It is translated as CASSLSQGAYEQYF.

The J gene is TRBJ1-1, the V gene TRBV6-5; D ambiguous. Per the germline V gene, CDR1 is MNHEY and CDR2 is SVGAGI. V lost 8 bases to trimming and J lost 5 bases, with 9 bases between them. This CDR3 is 11 amino acids long. Here the CDR3 reads CASLGRTEAFF. The CDR3 bases are TGTGCCAGCCTGGGCCGGACTGAAGCTTTCTTT.

The rearrangement uses TRBV6-6 and TRBJ1-5; perhaps TRBD1 as D (5 bases). There are 14 residues in the CDR3. Trimming shortened V by 6 bases and J by 1 base, and 10 bases separated the two germline ends. Germline values: CDR1 MNHNY, CDR2 SVGAGI (reference sequence). The CDR3 region has the DNA TGTGCCAGCAGGCCACAGGAGAGCAATCAGCCCCAGCATTTT. Its protein product is CASRPQESNQPQHF.

In DNA, the CDR3 is TGCAGCTCCTGGAGCTCTGGAAACACCATATATTTT. The encoded protein is CSSWSSGNTIYF. V and J are TRBV29-1 and TRBJ1-3; no firm D call. From germline, CDR1 is SQVTM and CDR2 ANQGSEA. Trimming left V 8 bases short and J 0 bases short, with 8 bases between. CDR3 length: 12 amino acids. Together with reference TRBV29-1 and TRBJ1-3, the CDR3 gives the full variable domain: SAVISQKPSRDICQRGTSLTIQCQVDSQVTMMFWYRQQPGQSLTLIATANQGSEATYESGFVIDKFPISRPNLTFSTLTVSNMSPEDSSIYLCSSWSSGNTIYFGEGSWLTVV.

This sequence joins TRBV4-1 and TRBJ1-2; possible D gene TRBD1, 5 bases. The V gene's germline CDR1 is MGHRA and CDR2 YSYEKL. The CDR3 runs 14 residues. Deletions cut 1 base from V and 7 bases from J, with 13 bases between. DNA for the CDR3: TGCGCCAGCAGCCAAGCGGGTCTCCAGGGTGGCTACACCTTC. Residues: CASSQAGLQGGYTF.

This clone qualifies as medium-sized. The sample contains more than one DNA sequence encoding this CDR3. CDR3 coding DNA: TGTGCCAGCAGCTTATCGGGGTCCAGCACAGATACGCAGTATTTT. This translates into CASSLSGSSTDTQYF. The V and J genes are TRBV7-9 and TRBJ2-3; maybe TRBD2 (5 bases). Germline V gene sequence: CDR1 SEHNR, CDR2 FQNEAQ (reference sequence). The CDR3 has 15 residues. Between the trimmed V and J ends, which lost 2 bases and 0 bases, there was a span of 9 bases.

The V and J genes are TRBV7-2 and TRBJ1-2, with 8 bases lining up with TRBD1. The germline CDR1 and CDR2 sequences are SGHTA and FQGNSA. Germline trimming cut 5 bases from V and 8 bases from J; bases unmatched to any gene: 16. The CDR3 runs to 16 residues. CDR3 in DNA: TGTGCCAGCAGCCCCGGGACAGGCGGAAGAAACCGGGGCTACACCTTC. This codes for CASSPGTGGRNRGYTF.

The chain has TRBV5-4 and TRBJ2-4; TRBD1 agrees at 7 bases. The CDR3 has 16 residues. Per the germline V gene, CDR1 is SGHNT and CDR2 is YYREEE (reference sequence). With V trimmed by 0 bases and J by 8 bases, 11 bases remained unmatched. CDR3 region: CASSLAAPGQTHIQYF. In DNA form, the CDR3 reads TGTGCCAGCAGCTTGGCTGCACCGGGACAGACCCACATTCAGTACTTC.

V is TRBV5-4 and J is TRBJ1-2, with 8 positions matching TRBD1. V shed 2 bases and J 1 base; nucleotides not matched to a gene: 1. This CDR3 comprises 14 residues. Germline lookup yields CDR1 SGHNT and CDR2 YYREEE (reference sequence). CDR3 protein: CASSFDRGNYGYTF. The CDR3, as DNA: TGTGCCAGCAGCTTTGACAGGGGTAACTATGGCTACACCTTC.

This clone showed up just once. The genes are TRBV13 and TRBJ2-1; 10 bases are shared with TRBD1. Trimming at V came to 4 bases and at J to 8 bases, leaving 5 bases not matched to a gene. Germline CDR1 is PRHDT and CDR2 is FYEKMQ (reference sequence). The CDR3 contains 14 residues. CDR3 DNA sequence: TGTGCCAGCAGCTGGGGGGGGACAGGGGATGAGCAGTTCTTC. It translates to CASSWGGTGDEQFF.

The rearrangement uses TRBV6-4 and TRBJ2-1, with D possibly TRBD2 on 6 matching bases. The CDR3 sequence is 17 residues long. Germline V gene sequence: CDR1 MRHNA, CDR2 SNTAGT. Trimming pared 4 bases from V and 0 bases from J, leaving 16 bases between. This chain's CDR3 is CASSVKGGPSSYNEQFF. CDR3 in DNA: TGTGCCAGCAGTGTAAAGGGAGGTCCGAGCTCCTACAATGAGCAGTTCTTC.

The chain couples TRBV19 to TRBJ1-1; D may be TRBD1 (5 bases). V lost 6 bases and J lost 0, with 20 bases in between. The CDR3 runs to 17 residues. Germline lookup yields CDR1 LNHDA and CDR2 SQIVND (reference sequence). The CDR3 DNA follows: TGTGCCAGTAGCCCACGGGGGGGGGATGCGATGAACACTGAAGCTTTCTTT. Its translation: CASSPRGGDAMNTEAFF.

CDR3 loop: CASSLSWTQYF. The CDR3 DNA is TGTGCCAGCAGCTTGAGCTGGACCCAGTACTTC. V is TRBV5-8 and J is TRBJ2-5; D unresolved. The V and J ends lost 1 base and 7 bases respectively, with 5 bases between them. This CDR3 spans 11 amino acids. The germline CDR1 and CDR2 sequences are SGHTS and YDEGEE.

The chain is built from TRBV25-1 and TRBJ1-1, with 8 bases that match TRBD1. CDR1 is MGHDK, CDR2 SYGVNS, per germline. J gave up 4 bases and V 4 bases, and 11 bases lay outside the gene matches. CDR3 size: 16 residues. The CDR3: CASSGYIGTGGTEAFF. CDR3 DNA sequence: TGTGCCAGCAGTGGTTATATAGGGACAGGAGGCACTGAAGCTTTCTTT.

The chain employs TRBV7-9 and TRBJ1-6; 9 positions match TRBD1. The germline gives CDR1 SEHNR, CDR2 FQNEAQ (reference sequence). V was pared by 1 base and J by 9 bases, with 4 bases of the junction left unmatched. The CDR3 is 15 amino acids. CDR3 bases: TGTGCCAGCAGCTTAGGTCGGGACAGGGTTTCACCCCTCCACTTT. Amino acids: CASSLGRDRVSPLHF.

The V gene is TRBV9, the J gene TRBJ2-1; D may be TRBD1 (6 bases). The germline V gene encodes CDR1 SGDLS and CDR2 YYNGEE. Between the trimmed V and J ends, which lost 0 bases and 1 base, there was a span of 11 bases. This CDR3 has 16 amino acids. The CDR3 is CASSVASDSSYNEQFF. For the CDR3, the DNA is TGTGCCAGCAGCGTAGCTTCGGACAGTTCCTACAATGAGCAGTTCTTC.

V is TRBV7-2 and J is TRBJ2-6, with D perhaps matching TRBD1 (6 bases). Germline V gene lookup returns CDR1 SGHTA and CDR2 FQGNSA. V lost 5 bases, J lost 12 bases, and 20 bases lay in between. CDR3 size: 15 residues. The CDR3 loop reads CASSRPQGTKTVLTF. In DNA form, the CDR3 reads TGTGCCAGCAGCCGCCCCCAGGGGACAAAGACCGTCCTGACTTTC.

The chain couples TRBV4-2 to TRBJ1-2, with no clear D. Germline-derived CDR1 and CDR2 are LGHNA and YNFKEQ. V lost 4 bases to trimming and J lost 2 bases, with 8 bases between them. This CDR3 has 13 amino acids. CDR3 region: CASSPEGNYGYTF. The CDR3, as DNA: TGTGCCAGCAGCCCCGAGGGCAACTATGGCTACACCTTC.

V is TRBV5-1 and J is TRBJ1-2, with 9 bases that match TRBD1. Germline trimming cut 4 bases from V and 3 bases from J; bases unmatched to any gene: 7. Germline lookup yields CDR1 SGHRS and CDR2 YFSETQ. The CDR3 length is 15 residues. The CDR3 sequence is CASSGGQGAHYGYTF. CDR3 DNA: TGCGCCAGCAGCGGGGGACAGGGCGCCCACTATGGCTACACCTTC.